The rows below give T cell receptor beta chains drawn from one sample of a study of Graves' ophthalmopathy and Graves' hyperthyroidism. TCRdb itself ran the multiplex PCR reads through MiXCR, one entry per CDR3 protein. The sample consists of over a million distinct CDR3 sequences, about 35% of them appearing once. Specimen: peripheral blood or thyroid tissue (not recorded which). Receptor source: an adult man with Graves' hyperthyroidism. CDR3s include the opening cysteine and the closing phenylalanine or tryptophan.

TRBJ2-5	TRBV20-1	CSANGLAGTYQETQYF
TRBJ2-7	TRBV7-2	CASSMTSGVDEQYF
TRBJ1-2	TRBV6-5	CASSSRGGDYGYTF
TRBJ1-4	TRBV7-2	CASSRWTGSEKLFF
TRBJ2-7	TRBV12-3/TRBV12-4	CASSSSGYEQYF
TRBJ2-7	TRBV4-2	CASSQDTSGYYEQYF
TRBJ1-5	TRBV29-1	CSLAQGERGQPQHF
TRBJ1-2	TRBV3-1	CAWTSPDRALYGYTF
TRBJ2-2	TRBV5-1	CASSLAGVGNAGELFF
TRBJ1-1	TRBV11-2	CASSPRQDWNTEAFF
TRBJ1-4	TRBV29-1	CSAKTGRSEKLFF
TRBJ1-5	TRBV7-2	CASSSRTGRSNQPQHF
TRBJ1-2	TRBV12-3/TRBV12-4	CASSSQGDWANYGYTF
TRBJ2-1	TRBV25-1	CASSEFPGQGSNEQFF
TRBJ2-7	TRBV4-1	CASSDRDSYEQYF
TRBJ2-7	TRBV11-2	CASSLRQRTPDGPYEQYF
TRBJ1-5	TRBV2	CASTQPQHF
TRBJ2-7	TRBV10-3	CAISVDREQQYF
TRBJ2-2	TRBV29-1	CSVVTWGNANTGELFF
TRBJ2-2	TRBV4-1	CASSQQTAINTGELFF
TRBJ1-2	TRBV11-2	CASSSYFLRAYGYTF
TRBJ2-5	TRBV5-1	CASSLGVSGESNQPQYF
TRBJ2-7	TRBV28	CASSGYRVPYEQYF
TRBJ2-2	TRBV20-1	CSARDRAGGPGTGELFF
TRBJ1-6	TRBV20-1	CSAGGQGSDSPLHF
TRBJ2-7	TRBV20-1	CSARGPASPSYEQYF
TRBJ1-1	TRBV20-1	CSARPGAANTEAFF
TRBJ1-4	TRBV7-9	CASAPQGGEKLFF
TRBJ1-1	TRBV18	CASSLWTGTEAFF
TRBJ2-7	TRBV5-1	CASSRQGKYF
TRBJ1-2	TRBV15	CATSRDRGDGYTF
TRBJ2-1	TRBV12-3/TRBV12-4	CASRRLAGDYNEQFF
TRBJ2-5	TRBV12-3/TRBV12-4	CASSLATAVGTQYF
TRBJ2-7	TRBV29-1	CSVEEGTESYEQYF
TRBJ2-5	TRBV29-1	CSVGQAAGNTDQETQYF
TRBJ1-1	TRBV20-1	CSALGQSTEAFF
TRBJ2-7	TRBV20-1	CSARETGRVDYEQYF
TRBJ1-2	TRBV10-3	CAISVDSSLSGYTF
TRBJ2-1	TRBV7-8	CASSLGWPNRFAGSEQFF
TRBJ1-3	TRBV12-3/TRBV12-4	CASNPRWSGNTIYF
TRBJ1-4	TRBV29-1	CSVAGVGEKLFF
TRBJ1-6	TRBV29-1	CSGQGGSSPLHF
TRBJ1-2	TRBV12-3/TRBV12-4	CASTPGTGNYGYTF
TRBJ2-7	TRBV11-2	CASSLLQGAPYEQYF
TRBJ1-3	TRBV19	CASSTHGLSSGNTIYF
TRBJ1-2	TRBV10-3	CATGEELNYGYTF
TRBJ1-1	TRBV24-1	CATRTGDNTEAFF
TRBJ2-4	TRBV7-9	CASSPGLLAKNIQYF
TRBJ1-6	TRBV20-1	CSASLNSPLHF
TRBJ2-7	TRBV7-6	CASSPQGAGSYEQYF
TRBJ1-1	TRBV7-2	CASRAETNEAFF
TRBJ2-2	TRBV7-9	CASSLDSLTGELFF
TRBJ1-2	TRBV7-9	CASTRDRVLLLGGYTF